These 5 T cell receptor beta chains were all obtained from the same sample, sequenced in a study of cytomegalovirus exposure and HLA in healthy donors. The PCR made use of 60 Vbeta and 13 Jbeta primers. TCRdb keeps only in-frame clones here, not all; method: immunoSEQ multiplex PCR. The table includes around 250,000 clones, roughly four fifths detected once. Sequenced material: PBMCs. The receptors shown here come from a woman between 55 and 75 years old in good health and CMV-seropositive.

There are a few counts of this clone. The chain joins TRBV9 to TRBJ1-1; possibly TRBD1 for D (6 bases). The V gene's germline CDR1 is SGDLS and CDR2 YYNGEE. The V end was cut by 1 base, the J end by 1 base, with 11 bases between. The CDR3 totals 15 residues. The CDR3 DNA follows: TGTGCCAGCAGCGTATCAGGGACAACGAACACTGAAGCTTTCTTT. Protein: CASSVSGTTNTEAFF.

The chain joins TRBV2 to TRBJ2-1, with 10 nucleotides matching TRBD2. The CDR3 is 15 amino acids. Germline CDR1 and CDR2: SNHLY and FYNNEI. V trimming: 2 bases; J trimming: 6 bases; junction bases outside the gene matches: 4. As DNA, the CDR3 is TGTGCCAGCAGTGAAAGGCCTAGCGGGAGCAATGAGCAGTTCTTC. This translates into CASSERPSGSNEQFF. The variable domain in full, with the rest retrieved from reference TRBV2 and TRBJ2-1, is EPEVTQTPSHQVTQMGQEVILRCVPISNHLYFYWYRQILGQKVEFLVSFYNNEISEKSEIFDDQFSVERPDGSNFTLKIRSTKLEDSAMYFCASSERPSGSNEQFFGPGTRLTVL.

CDR3 bases: TGTGCCAGCAGTTACTCGACCGAGGGCGGTGGAAACACCATATATTTT. Protein: CASSYSTEGGGNTIYF. The chain carries TRBV6-5 and TRBJ1-3, with D unclear. CDR3 length equals 16 residues. Germline values: CDR1 MNHEY, CDR2 SVGAGI. Deletions cut 0 bases from V and 3 bases from J, with 12 bases between.

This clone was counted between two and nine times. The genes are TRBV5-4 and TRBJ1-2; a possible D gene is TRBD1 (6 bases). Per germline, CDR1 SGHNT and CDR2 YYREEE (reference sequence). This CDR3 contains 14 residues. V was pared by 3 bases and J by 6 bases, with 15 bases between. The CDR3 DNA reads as TGTGCCAGCAGCTCGGGCCAGGGGCTGGATGGCTACACCTTC. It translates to CASSSGQGLDGYTF.

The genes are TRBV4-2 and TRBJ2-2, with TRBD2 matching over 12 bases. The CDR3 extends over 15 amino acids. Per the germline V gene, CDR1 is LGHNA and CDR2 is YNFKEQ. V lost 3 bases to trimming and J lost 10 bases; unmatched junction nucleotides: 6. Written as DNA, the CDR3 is TGTGCCAGCAGCCAGAGACTAGCGGGAGCTACGGAGCTGTTTTTT. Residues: CASSQRLAGATELFF.